A selection of T cell receptor beta chains follows, all from one sample in a study of low-dose radiotherapy and immunotherapy resistance in tumors. TCRdb re-called the reads through MiXCR, storing one row per CDR3 protein. The data hold tens of thousands of distinct CDR3 sequences, with around 30% observed a single time. The sequenced sample was PBMCs, obtained before treatment. Source of these receptors: a female donor with ovarian cancer. The CDR3 runs from the conserved cysteine through the conserved F or W. The D gene is left open where the match is weak.

>NA|TRBV5-1
CASSSNRATYEQYF
>TRBD1|TRBV3-1
CASSPGTGGPYEQYF
>NA|TRBV2
CASSWDFRRAGELFF
>NA|TRBV6-1
CASSEALQGSQPQHF
>NA|TRBV5-1
CASRFGGPAGELFF
>TRBD1|TRBV5-1
CASSLGRGQGDYEQYF
>NA|TRBV7-9
CASSPRRGTPDTQYF
>NA|TRBV30
CAWVRGSTAKGQFF
>TRBD2|TRBV2
CASVGSGSPGELFF
>NA|TRBV9
CASSVGAGVYGYTF
>NA|TRBV12-3/TRBV12-4
CASSIRKETQYF
>TRBD2|TRBV5-6
CASSRGLAETSYNEQFF
>TRBD1|TRBV5-4
CASSLETGGTGELFF
>TRBD2|TRBV9
CASSQAAGGGTDTQYF